The following is a T cell receptor (beta chain) sequence with its context. Its antigen is unidentified. Assay used: immunoSEQ multiplex PCR; TCRdb lists only in-frame clones, some missing. The sample yields roughly 80,000 clones, under 90% seen once. The CDR3 covers 13 residues. Trimming removed 5 bases from V and 7 bases from J, with 14 bases in between. Germline V gene sequence: CDR1 SGHTA, CDR2 FQGNSA. These data originate in a study of OX40 agonist ivuxolimab in advanced cancers. Turning to the study itself: Treatment of patients was with ivuxolimab, an agonistic anti-OX40 (CD134) antibody. Patients enrolled in dose escalation were diagnosed with hepatocellular carcinoma, melanoma, renal cell or head and neck cancer. Study outcomes and limitations: Among the lowest peripheral clonal expansion occurred in 0.1-3.0 mg/kg partial responders.

The rearrangement uses TRBV7-2 and TRBJ1-1; D is undetermined. The source of this sequence is an adult with an advanced solid tumor such as melanoma, head and neck, liver or kidney cancer. This material consisted of CD4+ or CD8+ T cells sorted from blood, taken in a trial of the OX40 agonist ivuxolimab. The DNA of the CDR3 is TGTGCCAGCAGCGACCGGCCGGCGGTTGAAGCTTTCTTT. As protein: CASSDRPAVEAFF.